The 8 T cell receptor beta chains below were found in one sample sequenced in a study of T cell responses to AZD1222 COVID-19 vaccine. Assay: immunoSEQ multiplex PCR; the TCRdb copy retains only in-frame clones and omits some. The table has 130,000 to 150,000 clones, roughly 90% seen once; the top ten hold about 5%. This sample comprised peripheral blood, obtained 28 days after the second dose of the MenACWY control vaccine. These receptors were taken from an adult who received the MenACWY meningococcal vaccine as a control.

The CDR3 loop is CASSLEETSYGYTF. The CDR3 bases are TGTGCCAGCAGTTTAGAGGAGACAAGCTATGGCTACACCTTC. The chain couples TRBV28 to TRBJ1-2; D is unclear. In germline, CDR1 is MDHEN, CDR2 SYDVKM. V was pared by 2 bases and J by 4 bases, with 11 bases between. This CDR3 spans 14 amino acids.

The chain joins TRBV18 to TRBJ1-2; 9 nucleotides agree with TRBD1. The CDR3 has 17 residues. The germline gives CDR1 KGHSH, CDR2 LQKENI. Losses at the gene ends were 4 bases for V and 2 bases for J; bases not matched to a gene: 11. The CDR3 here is CASSLEGTGRVNYGYTF. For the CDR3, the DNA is TGTGCCAGCTCACTTGAGGGGACAGGGCGAGTCAACTATGGCTACACCTTC.

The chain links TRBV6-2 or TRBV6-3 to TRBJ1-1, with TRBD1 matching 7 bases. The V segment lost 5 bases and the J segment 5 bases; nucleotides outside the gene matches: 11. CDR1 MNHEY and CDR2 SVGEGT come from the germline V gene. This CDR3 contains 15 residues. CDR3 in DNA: TGTGCCAGCAGTCCCCTGTACAGGGGCCAAACTGAAGCTTTCTTT. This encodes CASSPLYRGQTEAFF.

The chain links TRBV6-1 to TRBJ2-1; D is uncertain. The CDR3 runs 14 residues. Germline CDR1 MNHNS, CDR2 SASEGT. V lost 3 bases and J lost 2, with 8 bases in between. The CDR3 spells CASSDLQAYNEQFF. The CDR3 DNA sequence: TGTGCCAGCAGTGACCTCCAGGCCTACAATGAGCAGTTCTTC.

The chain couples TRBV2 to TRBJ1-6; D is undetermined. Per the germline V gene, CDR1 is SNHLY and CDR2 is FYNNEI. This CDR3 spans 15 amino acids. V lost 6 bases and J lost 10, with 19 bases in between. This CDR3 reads CASRSSTRTESPLHF. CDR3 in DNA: TGTGCCAGCAGATCCTCGACCCGGACGGAGTCACCCCTCCACTTT. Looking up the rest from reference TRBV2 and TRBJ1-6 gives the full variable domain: EPEVTQTPSHQVTQMGQEVILRCVPISNHLYFYWYRQILGQKVEFLVSFYNNEISEKSEIFDDQFSVERPDGSNFTLKIRSTKLEDSAMYFCASRSSTRTESPLHFGNGTRLTVT.

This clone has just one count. The CDR3 reads CASSPPSGGFYEQYF. The CDR3 DNA reads as TGTGCCAGTAGTCCCCCCAGCGGGGGCTTCTACGAGCAGTACTTC. This chain connects TRBV19 to TRBJ2-7, with 8 bases identical to TRBD2. This CDR3 region has 15 residues. Looked up from germline, CDR1 is LNHDA and CDR2 is SQIVND (reference sequence). After removal of 5 bases from V and 3 bases from J, the junction contained 9 bases not matched to a gene.

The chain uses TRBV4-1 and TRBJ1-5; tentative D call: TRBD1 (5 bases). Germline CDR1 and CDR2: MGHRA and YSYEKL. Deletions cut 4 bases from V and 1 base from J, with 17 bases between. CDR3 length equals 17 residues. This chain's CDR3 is CASSRAWMDKSNQPQHF. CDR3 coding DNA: TGCGCCAGCAGCCGAGCCTGGATGGACAAAAGCAATCAGCCCCAGCATTTT.

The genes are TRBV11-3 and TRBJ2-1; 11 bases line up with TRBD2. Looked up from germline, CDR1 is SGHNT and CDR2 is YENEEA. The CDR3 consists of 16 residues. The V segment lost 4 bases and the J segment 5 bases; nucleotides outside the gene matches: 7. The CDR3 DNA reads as TGTGCCAGCAGCTCTATAGGGACTAGCGGAGACAATGAGCAGTTCTTC. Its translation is CASSSIGTSGDNEQFF.